This is a list of T cell receptor beta chains from one sample in a study of blood T cell repertoires in COVID-19. Using immunoSEQ multiplex PCR, the repertoire was profiled, and TCRdb retains in-frame clones only, with some absent. The sample carries just over 300,000 clones, roughly 90% recorded once. The sequencing input was peripheral blood. The receptors derive from a man younger than 35 with active or convalescent COVID-19. Each CDR3 is given with its conserved first and last residue. D genes are given only for firm matches. Clone sizes are given selectively: once, few, many, or a class where the clone is expanded.

cdr3_aa: CASSPGGVRGYTF; cdr3_nt: TGTGCCAGCAGCCCCGGCGGGGTCCGTGGCTACACCTTC; v_call: TRBV12-3/TRBV12-4; clone_size: .; d_call: .; j_call: TRBJ1-2
cdr3_aa: CASSFVSRGGPTDTQYF; cdr3_nt: TGTGCCAGCAGCTTTGTGTCTCGGGGGGGGCCCACAGATACGCAGTATTTT; v_call: TRBV13; clone_size: .; d_call: TRBD2; j_call: TRBJ2-3
cdr3_aa: CASSSGQAGPQHF; cdr3_nt: TGTGCCAGCAGTAGCGGACAGGCGGGGCCCCAGCATTTT; v_call: TRBV6-5; clone_size: .; d_call: TRBD1; j_call: TRBJ1-5
cdr3_aa: CASSQGSKLDEQFF; cdr3_nt: TGTGCCAGCAGCCAAGGGAGTAAGTTGGATGAGCAGTTCTTC; v_call: TRBV4-2; clone_size: .; d_call: .; j_call: TRBJ2-1
cdr3_aa: CSAFTSGGASDTQYF; cdr3_nt: TGCAGCGCCTTCACTAGCGGGGGGGCTTCAGATACGCAGTATTTT; v_call: TRBV29-1; clone_size: .; d_call: TRBD2; j_call: TRBJ2-3
cdr3_aa: CASARGSSNQPQHF; cdr3_nt: TGTGCCAGCGCCCGGGGTAGCTCCAATCAGCCCCAGCATTTT; v_call: TRBV6-5; clone_size: .; d_call: .; j_call: TRBJ1-5
cdr3_aa: CASSLVVHEQYF; cdr3_nt: TGTGCCAGCAGCTTAGTCGTCCACGAGCAGTACTTC; v_call: TRBV7-9; clone_size: .; d_call: .; j_call: TRBJ2-7
cdr3_aa: CASSGTIAEAFF; cdr3_nt: TGTGCCAGCAGTGGCACTATAGCTGAAGCTTTCTTT; v_call: TRBV6-6; clone_size: .; d_call: .; j_call: TRBJ1-1
cdr3_aa: CASSVDDRGIFGELFF; cdr3_nt: TGTGCCAGCAGCGTAGACGACAGGGGGATCTTCGGGGAGCTGTTTTTT; v_call: TRBV9; clone_size: .; d_call: TRBD1; j_call: TRBJ2-2
cdr3_aa: CASSQVPGGRGYTF; cdr3_nt: TGTGCCAGCAGCCAAGTGCCAGGGGGCCGTGGCTACACCTTC; v_call: TRBV14; clone_size: .; d_call: TRBD1; j_call: TRBJ1-2
cdr3_aa: CATTAVNSYEQYF; cdr3_nt: TGTGCCACCACCGCAGTTAACTCCTACGAGCAGTACTTC; v_call: TRBV24-1; clone_size: .; d_call: .; j_call: TRBJ2-7
cdr3_aa: CASSETGSVTDTQYF; cdr3_nt: TGTGCCAGCAGCGAAACAGGGTCGGTCACAGATACGCAGTATTTT; v_call: TRBV9; clone_size: few; d_call: .; j_call: TRBJ2-3
cdr3_aa: CASSQGYRTGSLTEAFF; cdr3_nt: TGTGCCAGCAGCCAAGGATACAGGACAGGGTCGTTAACTGAAGCTTTCTTT; v_call: TRBV3-1/TRBV3-2; clone_size: .; d_call: TRBD1; j_call: TRBJ1-1
cdr3_aa: CSVDLSYNEQFF; cdr3_nt: TGCAGCGTTGACTTATCCTACAATGAGCAGTTCTTC; v_call: TRBV29-1; clone_size: .; d_call: .; j_call: TRBJ2-1
cdr3_aa: CASSLKAGELFF; cdr3_nt: TGTGCCAGCAGCCTAAAAGCCGGGGAGCTGTTTTTT; v_call: TRBV28; clone_size: .; d_call: .; j_call: TRBJ2-2
cdr3_aa: CASSSFYRGPATEAFF; cdr3_nt: TGTGCCAGCAGTTCCTTTTACAGGGGGCCGGCCACTGAAGCTTTCTTT; v_call: TRBV28; clone_size: .; d_call: TRBD1; j_call: TRBJ1-1
cdr3_aa: CASSLGIPRTAYNSPLHF; cdr3_nt: TGTGCCAGCAGCTTAGGTATCCCCCGGACAGCTTATAATTCACCCCTCCACTTT; v_call: TRBV13; clone_size: .; d_call: .; j_call: TRBJ1-6
cdr3_aa: CASSPYGTEAFF; cdr3_nt: TGTGCCAGCAGTCCGTACGGCACTGAAGCTTTCTTT; v_call: TRBV12-3/TRBV12-4; clone_size: .; d_call: .; j_call: TRBJ1-1
cdr3_aa: CASNPFQDRPHGYTF; cdr3_nt: TGTGCCAGCAACCCGTTCCAGGACAGGCCTCATGGCTACACCTTC; v_call: TRBV28; clone_size: .; d_call: TRBD1; j_call: TRBJ1-2
cdr3_aa: CASSHPVLNEQFF; cdr3_nt: TGCGCCAGCAGCCATCCCGTCCTCAATGAGCAGTTCTTC; v_call: TRBV4-1; clone_size: .; d_call: .; j_call: TRBJ2-1
cdr3_aa: CATHRGTNEQFF; cdr3_nt: TGTGCCACACACAGGGGAACCAATGAGCAGTTCTTC; v_call: TRBV6-6; clone_size: .; d_call: TRBD1; j_call: TRBJ2-1
cdr3_aa: CASSKTGTSLLIKQYF; cdr3_nt: TGTGCCAGCAGCAAAACCGGGACTAGTCTCCTGATAAAGCAGTACTTC; v_call: TRBV7-9; clone_size: .; d_call: TRBD2; j_call: TRBJ2-7
cdr3_aa: CASSPIDLTSGISYEQYF; cdr3_nt: TGTGCCAGCAGTCCTATTGATCTGACTAGCGGGATATCGTACGAGCAGTACTTC; v_call: TRBV28; clone_size: .; d_call: TRBD2; j_call: TRBJ2-7
cdr3_aa: CASGSGTGGSFDYGYTF; cdr3_nt: TGTGCTAGTGGTTCCGGGACAGGGGGAAGCTTTGACTATGGCTACACCTTC; v_call: TRBV12-5; clone_size: .; d_call: TRBD1; j_call: TRBJ1-2
cdr3_aa: CAGAGETFSYNEQFF; cdr3_nt: TGTGCGGGCGCGGGGGAAACCTTCTCCTACAATGAGCAGTTCTTC; v_call: TRBV7-8; clone_size: .; d_call: TRBD2; j_call: TRBJ2-1
cdr3_aa: CASSQDLGSTYNEQFF; cdr3_nt: TGCGCCAGCAGCCAAGATCTAGGGAGCACCTACAATGAGCAGTTCTTC; v_call: TRBV4-3; clone_size: .; d_call: .; j_call: TRBJ2-1
cdr3_aa: CASSRGIRNQPQHF; cdr3_nt: TGTGCCAGCAGCCGAGGGATCCGCAATCAGCCCCAGCATTTT; v_call: TRBV6-5; clone_size: few; d_call: .; j_call: TRBJ1-5
cdr3_aa: CASSPPGGAYSPLHF; cdr3_nt: TGTGCCAGCAGCCCCCCGGGGGGAGCTTATTCACCCCTCCACTTT; v_call: TRBV7-9; clone_size: .; d_call: .; j_call: TRBJ1-6
cdr3_aa: CATSDKRQGSNNEQFF; cdr3_nt: TGTGCCACCAGTGATAAACGACAGGGATCGAACAATGAGCAGTTCTTC; v_call: TRBV24-1; clone_size: .; d_call: TRBD1; j_call: TRBJ2-1
cdr3_aa: CATSDHPGLAGPNTGELFF; cdr3_nt: TGTGCCACCAGTGATCACCCGGGACTAGCGGGACCAAACACAGGGGAGCTGTTTTTT; v_call: TRBV24-1; clone_size: .; d_call: TRBD2; j_call: TRBJ2-2
cdr3_aa: CASSLPSGAYEQYF; cdr3_nt: TGCGCCAGCAGCTTGCCTAGCGGGGCCTACGAGCAGTACTTC; v_call: TRBV5-1; clone_size: .; d_call: TRBD2; j_call: TRBJ2-7
cdr3_aa: CASSQPYSNQPQHF; cdr3_nt: TGTGCCAGCAGCCAACCCTATAGCAATCAGCCCCAGCATTTT; v_call: TRBV7-2; clone_size: many; d_call: .; j_call: TRBJ1-5
cdr3_aa: CASSHAGGGSTYEQYF; cdr3_nt: TGTGCCAGCAGCCATGCGGGAGGAGGTAGTACCTACGAGCAGTACTTC; v_call: TRBV7-9; clone_size: .; d_call: TRBD2; j_call: TRBJ2-7
cdr3_aa: CAARGSGSNQPQHF; cdr3_nt: TGTGCCGCCCGAGGTAGTGGGAGCAATCAGCCCCAGCATTTT; v_call: TRBV10-3; clone_size: few; d_call: .; j_call: TRBJ1-5
cdr3_aa: CASSLVSRDGGYTF; cdr3_nt: TGTGCCAGCAGCTTAGTGTCCAGGGATGGAGGCTACACCTTC; v_call: TRBV7-9; clone_size: once; d_call: .; j_call: TRBJ1-2
cdr3_aa: CASSERGFMNTEAFF; cdr3_nt: TGTGCCAGCAGTGAAAGAGGTTTTATGAACACTGAAGCTTTCTTT; v_call: TRBV2; clone_size: .; d_call: .; j_call: TRBJ1-1
cdr3_aa: CASSPYDRGTGELFF; cdr3_nt: TGTGCCAGCAGCCCTTACGACAGGGGGACCGGGGAGCTGTTTTTT; v_call: TRBV28; clone_size: .; d_call: TRBD1; j_call: TRBJ2-2
cdr3_aa: CASSGAGGSYNEQFF; cdr3_nt: TGTGCCAGCAGTGGGGCGGGGGGGTCCTACAATGAGCAGTTCTTC; v_call: TRBV2; clone_size: .; d_call: TRBD2; j_call: TRBJ2-1
cdr3_aa: CASSLDRIQETQYF; cdr3_nt: TGTGCCAGCAGCCTCGACAGGATCCAAGAGACCCAGTACTTC; v_call: TRBV3-1/TRBV3-2; clone_size: .; d_call: .; j_call: TRBJ2-5
cdr3_aa: CASAPQGRSGGETQYF; cdr3_nt: TGTGCCAGTGCCCCCCAGGGGCGCAGCGGAGGAGAGACCCAGTACTTC; v_call: TRBV19; clone_size: .; d_call: .; j_call: TRBJ2-5
cdr3_aa: CASSEQQPKSPLHF; cdr3_nt: TGCGCCAGCAGTGAGCAACAGCCCAAAAGTCCCCTCCACTTT; v_call: TRBV10-2; clone_size: .; d_call: .; j_call: TRBJ1-6